The rows below give T cell receptor beta chains drawn from one sample of a study of identical twins. TCRdb called the 5' RACE reads again in MiXCR, with one record for every CDR3 protein. The sample records a few hundred thousand distinct CDR3 sequences, 9.5% to 10% being singletons. These same records also appear under a second study, on yellow fever vaccine responses in identical twins.

Sequenced material: PBMCs. These TCRs come from a woman aged 18-29 years in good health. Each CDR3 is given with its conserved first and last residue. A D gene is named only where the DNA matches it firmly. Clone size is not always given. Where it is, it says once, few, many or a class for expanded clones.

D gene,clone size,J gene,V gene,CDR3 protein,CDR3 DNA
TRBD1,-,TRBJ1-5,TRBV5-8,CASSPRDSGFWPQHF,TGTGCCAGCAGCCCTCGGGACAGCGGATTTTGGCCCCAGCATTTT
-,many,TRBJ2-7,TRBV29-1,CSVVINYEQYF,TGCAGCGTTGTGATCAACTACGAGCAGTACTTC
TRBD2,many,TRBJ2-7,TRBV5-1,CASSLGLASYEQYF,TGCGCCAGCAGCTTGGGACTAGCAAGCTACGAGCAGTACTTC
TRBD2,few,TRBJ2-5,TRBV11-2,CASSLVVRVAGDQETQYF,TGTGCCAGCAGCTTAGTGGTGAGAGTAGCGGGGGACCAAGAGACCCAGTACTTC
TRBD1,few,TRBJ2-1,TRBV5-8,CASSLGRGLGDEQFF,TGTGCCAGCAGCTTGGGCAGGGGGCTTGGCGATGAGCAGTTCTTC
-,many,TRBJ2-1,TRBV12-3/TRBV12-4,CASSLEEQSWNNEQFF,TGTGCCAGCAGTTTAGAGGAGCAGTCGTGGAACAATGAGCAGTTCTTC
-,many,TRBJ2-1,TRBV2,CASSERQEGNEQFF,TGTGCCAGCAGTGAACGACAGGAGGGCAATGAGCAGTTCTTC
TRBD1,many,TRBJ2-7,TRBV11-2,CASSARTGIRTYEQYF,TGTGCCAGCAGCGCCCGGACAGGGATCAGGACCTACGAGCAGTACTTC
-,few,TRBJ2-1,TRBV20-1,CSARDSGRIHNEQFF,TGCAGTGCTAGAGATTCAGGGAGGATCCACAATGAGCAGTTCTTC
-,-,TRBJ1-1,TRBV7-9,CASSSSPRDRLNTEAFF,TGTGCCAGCAGCTCCTCCCCCCGAGACAGATTGAACACTGAAGCTTTCTTT
-,many,TRBJ2-7,TRBV10-3,CAISQSPSYEQYF,TGTGCCATCAGTCAGTCTCCCTCCTACGAGCAGTACTTC
-,-,TRBJ2-3,TRBV28,CASSSLVGWDVTDTQYF,TGTGCCAGCAGTTCTTTAGTGGGGTGGGATGTCACAGATACGCAGTATTTT
-,few,TRBJ2-2,TRBV6-5,CASSYSLQNLGTGELFF,TGTGCCAGCAGTTACTCACTGCAGAACTTAGGGACCGGGGAGCTGTTTTTT
-,few,TRBJ1-1,TRBV7-9,CASSLAPGPEGEAFF,TGTGCCAGCAGCTTAGCACCGGGACCCGAGGGTGAAGCTTTCTTT
-,few,TRBJ1-6,TRBV6-1,CASTQGGMNSPLHF,TGTGCCAGCACCCAGGGAGGGATGAATTCACCCCTCCACTTT
-,-,TRBJ2-3,TRBV4-3,CASSHTGTLEDTQYF,TGCGCCAGCAGCCACACCGGGACACTGGAGGATACGCAGTATTTT
TRBD1,-,TRBJ2-2,TRBV20-1,CSARAGTGNTGELFF,TGCAGTGCTAGAGCCGGGACAGGGAACACCGGGGAGCTGTTTTTT
TRBD1,few,TRBJ2-7,TRBV27,CASSPWTGENEQYF,TGTGCCAGCAGTCCGTGGACAGGGGAGAACGAGCAGTACTTC
-,-,TRBJ2-7,TRBV6-5,CASSYSNPLRYEQYF,TGTGCCAGCAGTTACTCGAACCCGCTCCGGTACGAGCAGTACTTC
TRBD2,-,TRBJ2-2,TRBV18,CASSPRLAGAAGELFF,TGTGCCAGCTCACCAAGACTAGCGGGAGCTGCCGGGGAGCTGTTTTTT
-,-,TRBJ2-4,TRBV7-2,CASSYPTRGGDLRIQYF,TGTGCCAGCAGCTATCCGACGCGAGGGGGGGACCTTCGTATTCAGTACTTC
-,many,TRBJ1-2,TRBV29-1,CSVERPYGYTF,TGCAGCGTTGAACGTCCCTATGGCTACACCTTC
-,many,TRBJ2-5,TRBV20-1,CSASGRGETQYF,TGCAGTGCTAGCGGCCGGGGAGAGACCCAGTACTTC
-,few,TRBJ1-2,TRBV12-3/TRBV12-4,CASHKGEDGYTF,TGTGCCAGCCATAAGGGGGAGGATGGCTACACCTTC
TRBD2,few,TRBJ2-7,TRBV7-2,CASSLFAGVNYEQYF,TGTGCCAGCAGCTTATTCGCGGGGGTAAACTACGAGCAGTACTTC
TRBD2,many,TRBJ2-7,TRBV27,CASSLEPSGTYEQYF,TGTGCCAGCAGTTTAGAGCCTAGCGGTACCTACGAGCAGTACTTC
-,few,TRBJ1-2,TRBV2,CASSEESGSNYGYTF,TGTGCCAGCAGTGAAGAGTCAGGGTCTAACTATGGCTACACCTTC
-,few,TRBJ2-7,TRBV28,CATTDSFYEQYF,TGTGCCACTACTGACAGCTTCTACGAGCAGTACTTC
TRBD2,-,TRBJ2-1,TRBV20-1,CSARSGGDNEQFF,TGCAGTGCTAGAAGCGGGGGAGACAATGAGCAGTTCTTC
-,-,TRBJ2-2,TRBV20-1,CCASGPWDGYTGELFF,TGCTGTGCTAGTGGGCCGTGGGACGGGTACACCGGGGAGCTGTTTTTT
-,-,TRBJ2-1,TRBV14,CASSQGGTGQFF,TGTGCCAGCAGCCAAGGCGGGACGGGACAGTTCTTC
-,few,TRBJ2-5,TRBV6-2/TRBV6-3,CASRTLETQYF,TGTGCCAGCAGGACCCTAGAGACCCAGTACTTC
TRBD2,many,TRBJ2-1,TRBV14,CASSQGSSGSFDNEQFF,TGTGCCAGCAGCCAAGGTTCTAGCGGGAGTTTTGACAATGAGCAGTTCTTC
-,-,TRBJ2-6,TRBV6-1,CASRGGGGANVLTF,TGTGCCAGCAGGGGTGGAGGTGGGGCCAACGTCCTGACTTTC
TRBD2,few,TRBJ2-5,TRBV4-2,CASSREVGRETQYF,TGTGCCAGCAGCCGGGAGGTCGGGAGGGAGACCCAGTACTTC
-,-,TRBJ2-7,TRBV15,CATSRDRIPEQYF,TGTGCCACCAGCAGGGACAGAATCCCCGAGCAGTACTTC
TRBD2,few,TRBJ2-3,TRBV11-2,CASSPIVGTSILGTDTQYF,TGTGCCAGCAGCCCGATAGTGGGGACTAGCATCCTTGGCACAGATACGCAGTATTTT
-,-,TRBJ2-7,TRBV6-5,CASSYRGIARSSYEQYF,TGTGCCAGCAGTTACCGTGGGATAGCGAGATCCTCCTACGAGCAGTACTTC
TRBD1,few,TRBJ2-7,TRBV5-1,CASSVQSGTGAYEQYF,TGCGCCAGCAGCGTCCAATCCGGGACAGGGGCGTACGAGCAGTACTTC
-,many,TRBJ1-6,TRBV7-9,CASSPVVGGSPLHF,TGTGCCAGCAGCCCTGTGGTAGGGGGGTCACCCCTCCACTTT
-,few,TRBJ2-1,TRBV7-9,CASSLLSEQFF,TGTGCCAGCAGCTTGTTGTCTGAGCAGTTCTTC
-,many,TRBJ2-7,TRBV5-1,CASSSGTAYEQYF,TGCGCCAGCAGCTCCGGGACTGCCTACGAGCAGTACTTC
-,-,TRBJ2-3,TRBV18,CASSPMGDTDTQYF,TGTGCCAGCTCACCGATGGGCGACACAGATACGCAGTATTTT